Presented here are 17 T cell receptor beta chains from one specimen sequenced in a study of neurological immune-mediated disorders. TCRdb passed the 5' RACE reads through MiXCR, listing each CDR3 protein once. Seen here are roughly 70,000 distinct CDR3 sequences, roughly 5% observed once, and the top ten hold around 2.8%. The sample comprised PBMCs. Receptors originate from a woman aged 25 to 39 with multiple sclerosis.

This clonotype was observed a handful of times. The chain links TRBV29-1 to TRBJ2-7; TRBD2 agrees at 7 bases. J gave up 7 bases and V 4 bases, and 10 bases lay outside the gene matches. The CDR3 totals 13 residues. Germline V gene lookup returns CDR1 SQVTM and CDR2 ANQGSEA. CDR3 residues: CSVAREMREEQYF. CDR3 nucleotides: TGCAGCGTTGCAAGGGAAATGCGGGAGGAGCAGTACTTC.

This clonotype was found many times. At one boundary the junction diverges from the germline segment, which might be a read error. The chain combines TRBV7-7 with TRBJ2-2; no reliable D call. CDR1 and CDR2 from the germline V gene are SSHAT and FNYEAQ (reference sequence). The CDR3 consists of 12 residues. The CDR3 protein is CASSLEGGELFF. The CDR3 DNA sequence: TGTGCTAGCAGCTTAGAAGGCGGGGAGCTGTTTTTT. Filled out from reference TRBV7-7 and TRBJ2-2, the complete variable domain reads GAGVSQSPRYKVTKRGQDVTLRCDPISSHATLYWYQQALGQGPEFLTYFNYEAQPDKSGLPSDRFSAERPEGSISTLTIQRTEQRDSAMYRCASSLEGGELFFGEGSRLTVL.

The table lists this clonotype with many counts. The chain carries TRBV5-4 and TRBJ2-5; D call uncertain. V gave up 0 bases and J gave up 5 bases, with 8 bases separating them. The length of the CDR3 is 13 residues. Per the germline V gene, CDR1 is SGHNT and CDR2 is YYREEE (reference sequence). Here the CDR3 reads CASSLDVGETQYF. For the CDR3, the DNA is TGTGCCAGCAGCTTGGACGTAGGGGAGACCCAGTACTTC.

V is TRBV12-3 or TRBV12-4 and J is TRBJ1-5; D ambiguous. V was pared by 6 bases and J by 2 bases, with 8 bases between. The CDR3 runs to 13 residues. The CDR3 loop is CASRASGNQPQHF. The CDR3 DNA is TGTGCCAGCAGGGCTTCGGGCAATCAGCCCCAGCATTTT.

This clonotype was recorded many times. The V and J genes are TRBV6-6 and TRBJ2-7; possibly TRBD1 or TRBD2 for D (5 bases each). The ends were cut back, 5 bases at V and 2 bases at J, with 16 bases in the middle. CDR1 MNHNY and CDR2 SVGAGI come from the germline V gene (reference sequence). This CDR3 is 15 amino acids long. The CDR3, as DNA: TGTGCCAGCAGTGCCGCCGGGACGGTTCCCTACGAGCAGTACTTC. This gives the protein CASSAAGTVPYEQYF.

Comment on this clonotype: A much larger clone sits a single nucleotide away, making a read error possible. Given the absence of the conserved phenylalanine or tryptophan at the CDR3 end, a read error is likely. CDR3 sequence reads: CASSPGPLAGNTGELFI. CDR3 in DNA: TGCGCCAGCAGTCCAGGGCCCCTAGCGGGGAACACCGGGGAGCTGTTTATT. The chain couples TRBV4-1 to TRBJ2-2, with 8 nucleotides matching TRBD2. The CDR3 is 17 amino acids. The germline V gene encodes CDR1 MGHRA and CDR2 YSYEKL. Losses at the gene ends were 6 bases for V and 1 base for J; bases not matched to a gene: 10.

In this sample, this clonotype turned up many times. The chain links TRBV12-3 or TRBV12-4 to TRBJ2-5; 8 nucleotides agree with TRBD2. J gave up 8 bases and V 1 base, and 9 bases lay outside the gene matches. The CDR3 loop spans 15 amino acids. In DNA, the CDR3 is TGTGCCAGCAGTTTAGGCGGAGCGGGGGCAAGTACCCAGTACTTC. Translating gives CASSLGGAGASTQYF.

This clonotype showed up many times. The chain carries TRBV11-2 and TRBJ2-1; 7 nucleotides line up with TRBD1. The CDR3 totals 14 residues. With 5 bases clipped from V and 6 bases from J, the junction kept 7 bases outside the gene matches. Germline-derived CDR1 and CDR2 are SGHAT and FQNNGV. The CDR3 spells CASSPRQGRNEQFF. CDR3 nucleotides: TGTGCCAGCAGCCCCCGACAGGGTCGCAATGAGCAGTTCTTC.

This clonotype has a count of ten or more. The genes are TRBV7-9 and TRBJ1-6; D gene ambiguous. Germline lookup yields CDR1 SEHNR and CDR2 FQNEAQ (reference sequence). V gave up 4 bases and J gave up 4 bases, with 14 bases separating them. This CDR3 is built from 16 residues. The CDR3 reads CASSSPEDPYNSPLHF. Here the CDR3 DNA reads TGTGCCAGCAGCTCTCCAGAGGATCCATATAATTCACCCCTCCACTTT.

This clonotype was seen ten or more times. CDR3 nucleotide sequence: TGCAGTGCTATCGGGACAGGGGGCGGAAGCAATCAGCCCCAGCATTTT. It codes for CSAIGTGGGSNQPQHF. The chain has TRBV20-1 and TRBJ1-5, with 12 positions matching TRBD1. The germline V gene encodes CDR1 DFQATT and CDR2 SNEGSKA (reference sequence). Losses at the gene ends were 4 bases for V and 1 base for J; bases not matched to a gene: 5. The CDR3 is 16 residues long.

This clonotype was observed at least ten times. The genes are TRBV20-1 and TRBJ2-5; D is undetermined. This CDR3 comprises 11 residues. Trimming pared 7 bases from V and 2 bases from J, leaving 8 bases between. Germline V lookup: CDR1 DFQATT, CDR2 SNEGSKA (reference sequence). CDR3 sequence (DNA): TGCAGTGAAGGATTACAAGAGACCCAGTACTTC. Protein sequence: CSEGLQETQYF.

This clonotype has at least ten counts. The rearrangement joins TRBV20-1 to TRBJ2-5, with 14 bases fitting TRBD2. V trimming: 4 bases; J trimming: 0 bases; junction bases outside the gene matches: 4. The CDR3 totals 16 residues. The germline gives CDR1 DFQATT, CDR2 SNEGSKA (reference sequence). The CDR3 region has the DNA TGCAGTGCTACTGGACTAGCGGGGGGATACCAAGAGACCCAGTACTTC. The encoded protein is CSATGLAGGYQETQYF.

In DNA form, the CDR3 reads TGCGCCAGCAGCAGGGGGGGGATGAACACTGAAGCTTTCTTT. Amino acid sequence: CASSRGGMNTEAFF. The rearrangement uses TRBV5-1 and TRBJ1-1; the D gene is possibly TRBD1 (6 bases). The germline CDR1 and CDR2 sequences are SGHRS and YFSETQ. CDR3 length: 14 amino acids. The V end lost 4 bases, the J end lost 0 bases, and 10 bases lay between the germline ends.

This clonotype was seen ten or more times. Here the CDR3 DNA reads TGCGCCAGCAGCTTGGAGGGACATCGCTCGGGATATGGCTACACCTTC. Its translation: CASSLEGHRSGYGYTF. This chain links TRBV5-1 with TRBJ1-2, with D possibly being TRBD1 (6 bases). There are 16 residues in the CDR3. CDR1 and CDR2 (germline): SGHRS, YFSETQ. Trimming removed 0 bases from V and 5 bases from J, with 17 bases in between.

This clonotype has a count of ten or more. This chain connects TRBV20-1 to TRBJ2-7; D not resolved. Germline CDR1 and CDR2: DFQATT and SNEGSKA (reference sequence). The ends were cut back, 0 bases at V and 1 base at J, with 10 bases in the middle. The CDR3 consists of 14 residues. The CDR3 nucleotides are TGCAGTGCTAGAGATTTTAGGGTTTCCTACGAGCAGTACTTC. Translation gives CSARDFRVSYEQYF.

This clonotype occurred many times. The chain uses TRBV9 and TRBJ2-3, with 11 bases aligning to TRBD2. Looked up from germline, CDR1 is SGDLS and CDR2 is YYNGEE. The CDR3 loop spans 17 amino acids. With 0 bases clipped from V and 5 bases from J, the junction kept 8 bases outside the gene matches. CDR3 DNA sequence: TGTGCCAGCAGCGTAGACCCTAGCGGGGGGCCGGTAGATACGCAGTATTTT. This sequence encodes CASSVDPSGGPVDTQYF.

There are many counts of this clonotype. The V and J genes are TRBV20-1 and TRBJ2-7; weak D call: TRBD1 (7 bases). CDR3 size: 17 residues. Germline CDR1 DFQATT, CDR2 SNEGSKA (reference sequence). V was trimmed by 2 bases and J by 2 bases, leaving 22 bases between them. The CDR3 coding sequence is TGCAGTGCTAGATACTTGTCCCCCACCAGGGGGGCCTACGAGCAGTACTTC. It is translated as CSARYLSPTRGAYEQYF.